These 6 T cell receptor beta chains originate from one sample sequenced in a study of T cell repertoires in cytomegalovirus infection. TCRdb used MiXCR to reprocess the reads, holding one entry per CDR3 protein. Of hundreds of thousands of distinct CDR3 sequences in the sample, 15% to 20% were seen once. Sequencing input: PBMCs. These receptors all come from a human donor in good health (CMV status not recorded). Some clones in this sample may be carry-over from other donors' samples.

This chain uses TRBV4-1 with TRBJ1-1, with no clear D. Looked up from germline, CDR1 is MGHRA and CDR2 is YSYEKL. With 3 bases removed from V and 0 bases from J, the gap between germline ends came to 11 bases. The CDR3 extends over 15 amino acids. CDR3 DNA sequence: TGCGCCAGCAGCCACATGGACCGAATGAACACTGAAGCTTTCTTT. This gives the protein CASSHMDRMNTEAFF.

The chain employs TRBV11-2 and TRBJ2-2; 8 positions match TRBD1. V dropped 5 bases and J dropped 2; count of bases not matched to a gene: 4. Germline lookup yields CDR1 SGHAT and CDR2 FQNNGV. The CDR3 is 15 residues long. CDR3: CASSPTGANTGELFF. CDR3 in DNA: TGTGCCAGCAGCCCGACAGGGGCTAACACCGGGGAGCTGTTTTTT.

Concerning this clonotype itself: This may be a read error: a much more frequent sequence differs by one nucleotide. This chain connects TRBV7-9 to TRBJ2-5; TRBD2 aligns across 7 bases. Germline V gene lookup returns CDR1 SEHNR and CDR2 FQNEAQ (reference sequence). The CDR3 length is 15 residues. CDR3 loop: CAISLGDYRQETQYF. The CDR3 nucleotides read TGTGCCATCAGCTTAGGGGACTACCGGCAAGAGACCCAGTACTTC. Full variable domain (rest looked up from reference TRBV7-9 and TRBJ2-5): DTGVSQNPRHKITKRGQNVTFRCDPISEHNRLYWYRQTLGQGPEFLTYFQNEAQLEKSRLLSDRFSAERPKGSFSTLEIQRTEQGDSAMYLCAISLGDYRQETQYFGPGTRLLVL.

A remark on this clonotype: A clone one base away is much larger, so this may be a read error. This sequence joins TRBV7-2 and TRBJ1-5; D is unclear. V was pared by 0 bases and J by 6 bases, with 3 bases between. CDR3 length: 12 amino acids. Per the germline V gene, CDR1 is SGHTA and CDR2 is FQGNSA. The CDR3 DNA sequence: TGTGCCAGCAGCTTAGCTAGTCAGCCCCAGCATTTT. This translates into CASSLASQPQHF.

This sequence joins TRBV6-2 or TRBV6-3 and TRBJ1-1; unclear D gene. Per germline, CDR1 MNHEY and CDR2 SVGEGT. V was cut by 2 bases and J by 8 bases, with 6 bases left in between. There are 11 residues in the CDR3. This CDR3 reads CASSYRWEAFF. The DNA for the CDR3 is TGTGCCAGCAGTTACCGGTGGGAAGCTTTCTTT.

This clonotype was detected a few times. This chain uses TRBV12-3 or TRBV12-4 with TRBJ2-1; 11 bases align to TRBD1. The CDR3 is 15 amino acids. Trimming took 6 bases from V and 2 from J; bases not matched to a gene: 3. The CDR3 loop reads CASSPDRGPYNEQFF. CDR3 DNA sequence: TGTGCCAGCAGCCCGGACAGGGGGCCCTACAATGAGCAGTTCTTC.